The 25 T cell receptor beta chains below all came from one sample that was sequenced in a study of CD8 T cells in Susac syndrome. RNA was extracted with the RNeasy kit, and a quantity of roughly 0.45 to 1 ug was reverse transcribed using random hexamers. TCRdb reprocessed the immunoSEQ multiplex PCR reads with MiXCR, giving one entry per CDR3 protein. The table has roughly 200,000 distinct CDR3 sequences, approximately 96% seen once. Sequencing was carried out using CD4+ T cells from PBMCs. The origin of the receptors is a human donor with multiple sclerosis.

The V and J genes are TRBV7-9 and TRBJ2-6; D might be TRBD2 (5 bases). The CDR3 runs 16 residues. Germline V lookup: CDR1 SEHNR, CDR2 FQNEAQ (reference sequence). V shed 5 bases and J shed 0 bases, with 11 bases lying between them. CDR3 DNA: TGTGCCAGCAGCAGCGGACTCCCCTCTGGGGCCAACGTCCTGACTTTC. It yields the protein CASSSGLPSGANVLTF.

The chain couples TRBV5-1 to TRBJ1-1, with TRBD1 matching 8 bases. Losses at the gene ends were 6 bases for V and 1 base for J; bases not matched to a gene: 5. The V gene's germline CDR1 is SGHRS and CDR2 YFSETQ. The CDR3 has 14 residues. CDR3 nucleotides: TGCGCCAGCACGGTTGGGACAGGGAACACTGAAGCTTTCTTT. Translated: CASTVGTGNTEAFF.

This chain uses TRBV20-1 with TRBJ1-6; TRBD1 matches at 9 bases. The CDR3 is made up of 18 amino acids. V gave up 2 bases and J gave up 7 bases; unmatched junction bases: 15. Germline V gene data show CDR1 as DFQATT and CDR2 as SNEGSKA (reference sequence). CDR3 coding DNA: TGCAGTGCTAGAACCTCGGGACAGGGCCTCGGGCGGAATTCACCCCTCCACTTT. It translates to CSARTSGQGLGRNSPLHF.

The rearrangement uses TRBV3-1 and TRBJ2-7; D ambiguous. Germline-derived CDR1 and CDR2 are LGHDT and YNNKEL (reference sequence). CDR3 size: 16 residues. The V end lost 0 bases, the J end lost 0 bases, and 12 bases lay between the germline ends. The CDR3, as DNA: TGTGCCAGCAGCCAAGAGAGAGCAAAAAGCTCCTACGAGCAGTACTTC. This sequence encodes CASSQERAKSSYEQYF.

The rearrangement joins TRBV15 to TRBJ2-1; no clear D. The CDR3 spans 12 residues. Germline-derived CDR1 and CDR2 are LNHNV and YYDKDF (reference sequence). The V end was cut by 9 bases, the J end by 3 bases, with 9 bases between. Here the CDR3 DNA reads TGTGCCACGTCGACGGACTACAATGAGCAGTTCTTC. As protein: CATSTDYNEQFF.

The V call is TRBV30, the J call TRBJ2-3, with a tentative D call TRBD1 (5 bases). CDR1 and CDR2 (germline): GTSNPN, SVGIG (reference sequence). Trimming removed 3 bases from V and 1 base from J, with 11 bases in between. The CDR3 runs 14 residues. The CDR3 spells CAWRSQGGTDTQYF. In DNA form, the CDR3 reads TGTGCCTGGAGGTCGCAGGGCGGCACAGATACGCAGTATTTT.

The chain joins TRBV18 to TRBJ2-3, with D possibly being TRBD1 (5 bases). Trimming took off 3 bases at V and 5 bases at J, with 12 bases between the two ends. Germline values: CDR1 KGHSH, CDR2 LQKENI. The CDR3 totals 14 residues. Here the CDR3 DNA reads TGTGCCAGCTCACCTTCCGTAACAGGAGATACGCAGTATTTT. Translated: CASSPSVTGDTQYF.

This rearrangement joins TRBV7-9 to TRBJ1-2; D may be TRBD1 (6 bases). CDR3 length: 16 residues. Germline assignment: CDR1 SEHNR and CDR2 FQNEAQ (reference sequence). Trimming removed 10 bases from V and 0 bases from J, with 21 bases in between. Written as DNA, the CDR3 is TGTGCCACCGTCCCGAGGACAGATCCAGCTAACTATGGCTACACCTTC. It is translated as CATVPRTDPANYGYTF.

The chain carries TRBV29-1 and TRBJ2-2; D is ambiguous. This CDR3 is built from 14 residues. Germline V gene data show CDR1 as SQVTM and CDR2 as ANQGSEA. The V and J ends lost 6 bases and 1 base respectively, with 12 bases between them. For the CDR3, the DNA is TGCAGCGTGGGCACTATACTGAACACCGGGGAGCTGTTTTTT. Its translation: CSVGTILNTGELFF.

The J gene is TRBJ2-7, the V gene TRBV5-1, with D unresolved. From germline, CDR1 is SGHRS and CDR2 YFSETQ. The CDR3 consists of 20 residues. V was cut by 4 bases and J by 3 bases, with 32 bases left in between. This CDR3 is CASSRIEVLGPNPGLYEQYF. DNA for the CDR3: TGCGCCAGCAGCCGGATCGAGGTCCTGGGCCCCAATCCCGGCCTCTACGAGCAGTACTTC.

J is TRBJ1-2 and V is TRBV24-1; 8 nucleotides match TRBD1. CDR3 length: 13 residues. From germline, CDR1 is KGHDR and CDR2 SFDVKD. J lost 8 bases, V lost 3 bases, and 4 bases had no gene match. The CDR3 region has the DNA TGTGCCACCAGTGATCGGACAGGGAGCGGCTACACCTTC. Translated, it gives CATSDRTGSGYTF.

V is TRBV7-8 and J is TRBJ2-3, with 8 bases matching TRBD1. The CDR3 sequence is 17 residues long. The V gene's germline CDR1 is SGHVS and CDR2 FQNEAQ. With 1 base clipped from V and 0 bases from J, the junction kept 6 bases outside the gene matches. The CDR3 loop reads CASSLEGRGRSTDTQYF. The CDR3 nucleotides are TGTGCCAGCAGCTTAGAGGGCAGGGGGCGAAGCACAGATACGCAGTATTTT.

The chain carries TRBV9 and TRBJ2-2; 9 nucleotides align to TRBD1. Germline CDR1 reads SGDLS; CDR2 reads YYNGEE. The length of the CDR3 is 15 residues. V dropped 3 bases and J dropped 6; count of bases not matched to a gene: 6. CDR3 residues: CASSGGTGWAGELFF. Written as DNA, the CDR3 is TGTGCCAGCAGCGGAGGGACAGGGTGGGCCGGGGAGCTGTTTTTT. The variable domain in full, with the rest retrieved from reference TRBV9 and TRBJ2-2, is DSGVTQTPKHLITATGQRVTLRCSPRSGDLSVYWYQQSLDQGLQFLIQYYNGEERAKGNILERFSAQQFPDLHSELNLSSLELGDSALYFCASSGGTGWAGELFFGEGSRLTVL.

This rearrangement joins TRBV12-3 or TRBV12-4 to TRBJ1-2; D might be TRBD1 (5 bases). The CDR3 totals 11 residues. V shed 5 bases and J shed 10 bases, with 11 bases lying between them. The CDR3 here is CASSTGRPYTF. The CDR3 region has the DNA TGTGCCAGCAGTACGGGACGGCCCTACACCTTC.

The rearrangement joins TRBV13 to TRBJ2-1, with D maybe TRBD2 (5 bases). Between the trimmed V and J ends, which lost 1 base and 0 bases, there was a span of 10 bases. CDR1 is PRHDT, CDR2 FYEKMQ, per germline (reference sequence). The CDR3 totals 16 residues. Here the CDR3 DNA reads TGTGCCAGCAGCTTAGCGGGGTTGAGCTCCTACAATGAGCAGTTCTTC. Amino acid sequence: CASSLAGLSSYNEQFF.

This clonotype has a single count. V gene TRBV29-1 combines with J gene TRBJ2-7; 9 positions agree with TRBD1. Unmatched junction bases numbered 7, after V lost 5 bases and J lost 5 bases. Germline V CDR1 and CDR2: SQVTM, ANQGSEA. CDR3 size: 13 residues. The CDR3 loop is CSVIVQGAHEQYF. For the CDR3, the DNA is TGCAGCGTTATCGTACAGGGGGCCCACGAGCAGTACTTC.

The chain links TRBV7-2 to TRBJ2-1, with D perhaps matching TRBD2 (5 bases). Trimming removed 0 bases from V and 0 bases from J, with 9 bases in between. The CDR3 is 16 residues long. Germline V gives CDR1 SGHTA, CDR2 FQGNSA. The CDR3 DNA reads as TGTGCCAGCAGCTTAGCGGCGGGTAGCTCCTACAATGAGCAGTTCTTC. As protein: CASSLAAGSSYNEQFF.

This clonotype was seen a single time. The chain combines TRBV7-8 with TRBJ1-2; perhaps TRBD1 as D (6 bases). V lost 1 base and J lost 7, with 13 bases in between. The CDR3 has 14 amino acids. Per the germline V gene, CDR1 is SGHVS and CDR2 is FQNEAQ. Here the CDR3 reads CASSLGVTGFGYTF. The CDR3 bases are TGTGCCAGCAGCTTAGGAGTTACAGGGTTTGGCTACACCTTC. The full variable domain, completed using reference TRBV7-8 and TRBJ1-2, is GAGVSQSPRYKVAKRGQDVALRCDPISGHVSLFWYQQALGQGPEFLTYFQNEAQLDKSGLPSDRFFAERPEGSVSTLKIQRTQQEDSAVYLCASSLGVTGFGYTFGSGTRLTVV.

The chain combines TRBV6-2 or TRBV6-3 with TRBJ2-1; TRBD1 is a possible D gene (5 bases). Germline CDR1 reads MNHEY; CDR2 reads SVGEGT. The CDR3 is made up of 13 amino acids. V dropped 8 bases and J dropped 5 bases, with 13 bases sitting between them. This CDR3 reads CASSRDADNEQFF. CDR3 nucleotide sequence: TGTGCCAGCTCCAGGGATGCAGACAATGAGCAGTTCTTC.

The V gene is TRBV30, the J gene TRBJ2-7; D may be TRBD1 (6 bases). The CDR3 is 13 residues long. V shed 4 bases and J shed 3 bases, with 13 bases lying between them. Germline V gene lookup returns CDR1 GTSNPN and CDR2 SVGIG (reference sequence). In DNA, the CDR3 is TGTGCCTGGAACCGGGACACCGGCTACGAGCAGTACTTC. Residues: CAWNRDTGYEQYF.

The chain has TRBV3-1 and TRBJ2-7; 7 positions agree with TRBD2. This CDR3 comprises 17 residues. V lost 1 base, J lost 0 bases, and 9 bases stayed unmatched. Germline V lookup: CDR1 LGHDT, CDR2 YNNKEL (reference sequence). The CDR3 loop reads CASSQVFSGSSSYEQYF. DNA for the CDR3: TGTGCCAGCAGCCAAGTCTTTAGCGGGTCAAGCTCCTACGAGCAGTACTTC.

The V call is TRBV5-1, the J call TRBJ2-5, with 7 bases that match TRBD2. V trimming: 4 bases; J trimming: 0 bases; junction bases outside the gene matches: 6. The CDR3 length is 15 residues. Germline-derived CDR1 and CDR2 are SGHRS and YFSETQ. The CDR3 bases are TGCGCCAGCAGCAAATGGGCGGGGGACCAAGAGACCCAGTACTTC. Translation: CASSKWAGDQETQYF.

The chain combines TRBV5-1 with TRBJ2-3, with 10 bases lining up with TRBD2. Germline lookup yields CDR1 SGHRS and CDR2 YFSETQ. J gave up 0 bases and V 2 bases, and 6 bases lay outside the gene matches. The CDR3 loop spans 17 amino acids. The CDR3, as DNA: TGCGCCAGCAGCTTCGACCCAGCGGGGGGGAGCACAGATACGCAGTATTTT. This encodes CASSFDPAGGSTDTQYF.

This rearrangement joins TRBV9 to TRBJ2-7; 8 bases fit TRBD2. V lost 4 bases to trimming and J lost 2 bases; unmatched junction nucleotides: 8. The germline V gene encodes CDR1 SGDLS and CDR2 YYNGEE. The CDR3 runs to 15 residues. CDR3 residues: CASSPTSGGAYEQYF. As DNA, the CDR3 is TGTGCCAGCAGCCCTACTAGCGGCGGGGCCTACGAGCAGTACTTC.

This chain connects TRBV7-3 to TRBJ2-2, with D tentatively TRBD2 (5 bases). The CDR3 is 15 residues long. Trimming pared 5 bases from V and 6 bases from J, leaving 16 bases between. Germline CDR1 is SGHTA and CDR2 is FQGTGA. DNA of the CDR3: TGTGCCAGCAGCCTCAACAACGGGGTGGCCGGGGAGCTGTTTTTT. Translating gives CASSLNNGVAGELFF. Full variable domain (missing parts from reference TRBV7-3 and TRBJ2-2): GAGVSQTPSNKVTEKGKYVELRCDPISGHTALYWYRQSLGQGPEFLIYFQGTGAADDSGLPNDRFFAVRPEGSVSTLKIQRTERGDSAVYLCASSLNNGVAGELFFGEGSRLTVL.